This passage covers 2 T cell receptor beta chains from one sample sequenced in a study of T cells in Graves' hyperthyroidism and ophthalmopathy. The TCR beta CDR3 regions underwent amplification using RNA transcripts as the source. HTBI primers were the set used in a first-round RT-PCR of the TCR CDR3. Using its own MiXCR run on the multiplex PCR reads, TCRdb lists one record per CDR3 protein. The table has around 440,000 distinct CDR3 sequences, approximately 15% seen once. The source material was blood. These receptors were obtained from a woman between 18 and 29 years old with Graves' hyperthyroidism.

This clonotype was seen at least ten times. For the CDR3, the DNA is TGCAGTGCTAGAGATAGCGGCAAGAACACTGAAGCTTTCTTT. It yields the protein CSARDSGKNTEAFF. The chain employs TRBV20-1 and TRBJ1-1; D gene ambiguous. The length of the CDR3 is 14 residues. CDR1 is DFQATT and CDR2 is SNEGSKA in the germline V gene (reference sequence). Trimming took off 0 bases at V and 1 base at J, with 9 bases between the two ends.

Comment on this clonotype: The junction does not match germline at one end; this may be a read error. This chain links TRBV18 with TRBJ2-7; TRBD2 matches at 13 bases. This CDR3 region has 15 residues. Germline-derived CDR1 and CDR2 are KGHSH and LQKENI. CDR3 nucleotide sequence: TGTACCAGCTCACCAGATAGGACTAGCGGGGGAGTGCAGTACTTC. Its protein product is CTSSPDRTSGGVQYF.